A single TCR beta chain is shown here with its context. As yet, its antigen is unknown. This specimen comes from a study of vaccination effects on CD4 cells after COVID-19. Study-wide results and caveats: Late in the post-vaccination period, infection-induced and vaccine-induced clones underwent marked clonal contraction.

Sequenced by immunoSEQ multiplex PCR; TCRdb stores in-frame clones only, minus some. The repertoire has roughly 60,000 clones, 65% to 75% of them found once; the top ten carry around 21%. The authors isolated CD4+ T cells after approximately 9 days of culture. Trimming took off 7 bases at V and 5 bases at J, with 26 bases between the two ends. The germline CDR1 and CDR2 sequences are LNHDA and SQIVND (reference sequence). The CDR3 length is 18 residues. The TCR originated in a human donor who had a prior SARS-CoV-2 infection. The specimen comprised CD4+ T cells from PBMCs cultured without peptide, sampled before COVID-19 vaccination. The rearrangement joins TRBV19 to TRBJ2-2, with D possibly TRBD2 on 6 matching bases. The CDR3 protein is CASTGGLGRLGVTGELFF. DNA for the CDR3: TGTGCCAGTACCGGGGGTCTTGGTCGGCTAGGGGTAACCGGGGAGCTGTTTTTT.